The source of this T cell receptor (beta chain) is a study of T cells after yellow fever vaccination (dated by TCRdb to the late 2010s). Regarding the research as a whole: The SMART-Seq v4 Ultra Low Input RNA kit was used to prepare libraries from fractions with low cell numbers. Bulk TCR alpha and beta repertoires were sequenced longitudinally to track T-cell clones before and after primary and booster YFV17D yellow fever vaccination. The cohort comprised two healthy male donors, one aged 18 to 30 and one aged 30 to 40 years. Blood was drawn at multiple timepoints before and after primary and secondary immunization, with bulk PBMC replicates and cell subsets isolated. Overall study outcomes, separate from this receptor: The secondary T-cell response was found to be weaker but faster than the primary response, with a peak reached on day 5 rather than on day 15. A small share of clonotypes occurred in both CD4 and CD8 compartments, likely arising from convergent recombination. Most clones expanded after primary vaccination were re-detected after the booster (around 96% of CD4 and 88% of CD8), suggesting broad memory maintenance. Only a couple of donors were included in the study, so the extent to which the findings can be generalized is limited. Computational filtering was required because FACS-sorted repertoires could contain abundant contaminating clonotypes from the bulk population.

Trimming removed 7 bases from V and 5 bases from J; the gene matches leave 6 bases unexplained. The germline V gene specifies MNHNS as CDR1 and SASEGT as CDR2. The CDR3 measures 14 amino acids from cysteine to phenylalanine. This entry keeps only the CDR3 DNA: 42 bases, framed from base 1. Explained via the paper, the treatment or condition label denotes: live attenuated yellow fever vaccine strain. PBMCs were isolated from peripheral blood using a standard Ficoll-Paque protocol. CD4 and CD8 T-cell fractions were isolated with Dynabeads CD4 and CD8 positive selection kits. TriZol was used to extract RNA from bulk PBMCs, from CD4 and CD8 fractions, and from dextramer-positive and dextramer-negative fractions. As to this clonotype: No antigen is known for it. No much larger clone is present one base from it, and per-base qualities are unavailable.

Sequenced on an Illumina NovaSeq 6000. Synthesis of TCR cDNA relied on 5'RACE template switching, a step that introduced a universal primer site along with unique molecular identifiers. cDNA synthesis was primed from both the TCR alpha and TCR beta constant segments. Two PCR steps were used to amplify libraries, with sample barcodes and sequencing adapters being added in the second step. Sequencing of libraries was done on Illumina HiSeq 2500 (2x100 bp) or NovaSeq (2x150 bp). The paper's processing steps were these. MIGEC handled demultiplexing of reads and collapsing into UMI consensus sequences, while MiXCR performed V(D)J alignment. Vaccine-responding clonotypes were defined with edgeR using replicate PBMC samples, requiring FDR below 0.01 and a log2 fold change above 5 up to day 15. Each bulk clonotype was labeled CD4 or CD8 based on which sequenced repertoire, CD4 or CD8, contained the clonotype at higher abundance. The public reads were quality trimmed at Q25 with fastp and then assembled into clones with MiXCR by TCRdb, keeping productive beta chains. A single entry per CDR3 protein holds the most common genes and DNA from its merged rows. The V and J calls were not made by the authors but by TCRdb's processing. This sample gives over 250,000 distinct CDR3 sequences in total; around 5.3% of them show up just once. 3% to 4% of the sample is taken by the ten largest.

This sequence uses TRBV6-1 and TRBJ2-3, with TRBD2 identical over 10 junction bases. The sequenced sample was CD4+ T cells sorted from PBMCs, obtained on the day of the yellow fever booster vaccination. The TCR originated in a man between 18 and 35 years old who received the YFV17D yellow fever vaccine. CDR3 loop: CASKLAGALDTQYF. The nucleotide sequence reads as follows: TGTGCCAGCAAGCTAGCGGGGGCCTTAGATACGCAGTATTTT.